These T cell receptor beta chains were read from a single sample in a study of cytomegalovirus exposure and HLA in healthy donors. The assay was immunoSEQ multiplex PCR, and TCRdb's table has in-frame clones only and misses some. The table lists tens of thousands of clones, around 79% of them singletons. The source material was PBMCs. The receptors derive from a man aged 35-49 years in good health and CMV-seronegative. The CDR3 runs from the conserved cysteine through the conserved F or W. A D gene is named only where the DNA matches it firmly. Clone sizes are given selectively: once, few, many, or a class where the clone is expanded.

. TRBD2 TRBJ2-5 TRBV5-4 CASSPTSGQETQYF TGTGCCAGCAGCCCGACTAGCGGGCAAGAGACCCAGTACTTC
. TRBD2 TRBJ2-2 TRBV2 CASSEWLAGGNTGELFF TGTGCCAGCAGTGAGTGGCTAGCGGGAGGAAACACCGGGGAGCTGTTTTTT
. . TRBJ2-7 TRBV13 CASRFRVSSYEQYF TGTGCCAGCAGATTTCGGGTTAGCTCCTACGAGCAGTACTTC
. . TRBJ1-3 TRBV5-5 CASSVTTALSGNTIYF TGTGCCAGCAGCGTTACGACAGCGCTATCTGGAAACACCATATATTTT
once TRBD2 TRBJ2-7 TRBV6-5 CASSLRTSGRSFEQYF TGTGCCAGCAGTTTGCGGACTAGCGGGAGGTCGTTTGAGCAGTACTTC
. TRBD1 TRBJ2-1 TRBV19 CASSRRDRANEQFF TGTGCCAGTAGTCGCCGGGACAGGGCTAATGAGCAGTTCTTC
few TRBD1 TRBJ1-1 TRBV18 CASSPQGQGGGMNTEAFF TGTGCCAGCTCACCACAAGGACAGGGCGGGGGTATGAACACTGAAGCTTTCTTT
. TRBD2 TRBJ2-7 TRBV4-3 CASSQEWVDGGSSYEQYF TGCGCCAGCAGCCAAGAATGGGTGGACGGGGGGAGCTCCTACGAGCAGTACTTC
. TRBD1 TRBJ1-2 TRBV4-3 CASSQIGQGGYTF TGCGCCAGCAGCCAAATAGGACAGGGAGGCTACACCTTC
few . TRBJ2-7 TRBV27 CASSSPGAEEQYF TGTGCCAGCAGTTCTCCAGGGGCTGAGGAGCAGTACTTC
few . TRBJ1-1 TRBV5-5 CASSLVRNTEAFF TGTGCCAGCAGCTTGGTTAGGAACACTGAAGCTTTCTTT
. . TRBJ2-3 TRBV29-1 CSVGLSSGFTDTQYF TGCAGCGTTGGCTTGTCAAGCGGCTTCACAGATACGCAGTATTTT
medium-sized TRBD1 TRBJ2-7 TRBV5-1 CASSAGTAFYEQYF TGCGCCAGCAGTGCCGGGACAGCATTCTACGAGCAGTACTTC
. . TRBJ1-1 TRBV5-1 CASSLEGVNTEAFF TGCGCCAGCAGCTTGGAGGGGGTGAACACTGAAGCTTTCTTT
. TRBD1 TRBJ1-4 TRBV28 CASSPPDRGNEKLFF TGTGCCAGCAGCCCCCCCGACAGGGGGAATGAAAAACTGTTTTTT
. TRBD1 TRBJ1-2 TRBV19 CASSPGQGYYGYTF TGTGCCAGTAGTCCCGGACAGGGTTACTATGGCTACACCTTC
. TRBD1 TRBJ1-2 TRBV6-4 CASSRDRSNYGYTF TGTGCCAGCAGTCGGGACAGATCTAACTATGGCTACACCTTC
. TRBD1 TRBJ1-1 TRBV5-1 CASSPGTGVAEAFF TGCGCCAGCAGCCCCGGGACAGGGGTCGCTGAAGCTTTCTTT
. . TRBJ1-2 TRBV6-5 CASSYSIAANYGYTF TGTGCCAGCAGTTACTCGATAGCAGCGAACTATGGCTACACCTTC
. . TRBJ1-1 TRBV2 CASSELARTEAFF TGTGCCAGCAGTGAATTGGCGCGGACTGAAGCTTTCTTT
. TRBD1 TRBJ2-6 TRBV18 CASSPLGQGALGANVLTF TGTGCCAGCTCACCACTTGGACAGGGGGCTCTTGGGGCCAACGTCCTGACTTTC
. TRBD1 TRBJ2-4 TRBV29-1 CSVARTGGLNIQYF TGCAGCGTTGCCCGGACAGGGGGCCTTAACATTCAGTACTTC
. TRBD2 TRBJ2-7 TRBV2 CASTVAGGLTEQYF TGTGCCAGCACGGTAGCGGGAGGCCTTACCGAGCAGTACTTC
. TRBD1 TRBJ1-2 TRBV10-2 CASSESRQGGGYTF TGCGCCAGCAGTGAGTCCAGACAGGGTGGTGGCTACACCTTC
. TRBD2 TRBJ2-7 TRBV10-3 CAIMAGLAGSKSYEQYF TGTGCCATCATGGCGGGACTAGCGGGAAGCAAGTCCTACGAGCAGTACTTC
few . TRBJ1-4 TRBV19 CASSIDGSPGPNEKLFF TGTGCCAGTAGTATAGATGGGTCACCAGGGCCTAATGAAAAACTGTTTTTT
. . TRBJ2-3 TRBV7-3 CASSFGLALSTDTQYF TGTGCCAGCAGCTTCGGTCTAGCGCTCAGCACAGATACGCAGTATTTT
. TRBD2 TRBJ2-7 TRBV18 CASSTTVAAGGEQYF TGTGCCAGCTCGACCACGGTAGCGGCCGGGGGGGAGCAGTACTTC
. . TRBJ1-3 TRBV7-2 CASSLAPAGNTIYF TGTGCCAGCAGCTTAGCCCCAGCTGGAAACACCATATATTTT